A single T cell receptor beta chain is shown here with its context. These data come from a study of cytomegalovirus exposure and HLA in healthy donors. Across the study: Within an early data release were 80 million to 90 million unique TCRs drawn from HLA-typed donors.

It was with 60 Vbeta and 13 Jbeta primers that the PCR ran. Method: immunoSEQ multiplex PCR; TCRdb's copy keeps in-frame clones and lacks some. The table lists 150,000 to 200,000 clones, approximately 73% of them singletons. Germline CDR1 reads SGHVS; CDR2 reads FQNEAQ. Germline trimming cut 2 bases from V and 2 bases from J; bases unmatched to any gene: 3. This CDR3 is built from 16 residues. This sequence joins TRBV7-8 and TRBJ2-6; 7 bases line up with TRBD1. This receptor was obtained from a man younger than 40 in good health and CMV-seropositive. The specimen sequenced was PBMCs. CDR3 nucleotides: TGTGCCAGCAGCTTACCCGACAGGGCTGGGGCCAACGTCCTGACTTTC. This codes for CASSLPDRAGANVLTF.